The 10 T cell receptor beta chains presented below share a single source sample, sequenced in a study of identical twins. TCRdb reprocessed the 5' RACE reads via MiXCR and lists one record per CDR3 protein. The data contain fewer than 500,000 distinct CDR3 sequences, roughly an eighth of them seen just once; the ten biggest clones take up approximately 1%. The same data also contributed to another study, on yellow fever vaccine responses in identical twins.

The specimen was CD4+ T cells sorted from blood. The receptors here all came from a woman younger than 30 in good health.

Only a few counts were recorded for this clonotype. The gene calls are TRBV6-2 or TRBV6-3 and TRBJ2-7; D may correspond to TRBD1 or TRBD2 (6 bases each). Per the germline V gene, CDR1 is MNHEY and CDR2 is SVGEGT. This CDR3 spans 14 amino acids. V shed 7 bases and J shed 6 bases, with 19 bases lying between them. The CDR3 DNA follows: TGTGCCAGCATTCACCGAGGGGGGTCCACCGAGCAGTACTTC. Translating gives CASIHRGGSTEQYF.

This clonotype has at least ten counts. The CDR3 reads CATSEHGTGVETQYF. CDR3 DNA: TGTGCCACCAGTGAGCACGGGACAGGGGTAGAGACCCAGTACTTC. V is TRBV24-1 and J is TRBJ2-5; 10 nucleotides line up with TRBD1. This CDR3 has 15 residues. Losses at the gene ends were 4 bases for V and 4 bases for J; bases not matched to a gene: 5. In germline, CDR1 is KGHDR, CDR2 SFDVKD.

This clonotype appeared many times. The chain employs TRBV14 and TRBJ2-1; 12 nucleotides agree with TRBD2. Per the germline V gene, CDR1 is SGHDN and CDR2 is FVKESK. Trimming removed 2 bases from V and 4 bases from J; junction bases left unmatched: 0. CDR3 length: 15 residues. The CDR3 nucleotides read TGTGCCAGCAGCCAACTAGCGGGAGGGTACAATGAGCAGTTCTTC. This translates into CASSQLAGGYNEQFF.

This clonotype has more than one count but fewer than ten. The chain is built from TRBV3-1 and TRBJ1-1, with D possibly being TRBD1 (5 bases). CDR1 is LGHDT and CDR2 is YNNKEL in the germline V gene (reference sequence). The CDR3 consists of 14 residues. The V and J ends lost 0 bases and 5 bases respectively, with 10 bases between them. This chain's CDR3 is CASSQDLSGTEAFF. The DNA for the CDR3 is TGTGCCAGCAGCCAAGATCTATCAGGGACTGAAGCTTTCTTT.

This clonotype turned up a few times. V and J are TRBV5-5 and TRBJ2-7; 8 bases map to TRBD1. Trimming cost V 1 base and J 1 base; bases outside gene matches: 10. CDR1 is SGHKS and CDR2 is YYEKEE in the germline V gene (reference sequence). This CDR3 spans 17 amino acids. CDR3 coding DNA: TGTGCCAGCAGCTTGTCGAGGTCGGGACAGGAGTCCTACGAGCAGTACTTC. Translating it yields CASSLSRSGQESYEQYF.

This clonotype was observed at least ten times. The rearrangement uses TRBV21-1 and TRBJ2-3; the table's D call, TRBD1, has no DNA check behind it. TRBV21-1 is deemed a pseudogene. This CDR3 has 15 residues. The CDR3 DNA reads TGTGCCAGCAGCAAAGGTCAGGGAAGCACAGATACGCAGTATTTT. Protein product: CASSKGQGSTDTQYF.

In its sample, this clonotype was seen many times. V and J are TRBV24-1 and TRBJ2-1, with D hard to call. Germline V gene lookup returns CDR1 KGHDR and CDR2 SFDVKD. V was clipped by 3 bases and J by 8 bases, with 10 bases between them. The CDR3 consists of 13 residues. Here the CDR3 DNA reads TGTGCCACCAGTGATGGGAAATCCGATGAGCAGTTCTTC. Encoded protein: CATSDGKSDEQFF.

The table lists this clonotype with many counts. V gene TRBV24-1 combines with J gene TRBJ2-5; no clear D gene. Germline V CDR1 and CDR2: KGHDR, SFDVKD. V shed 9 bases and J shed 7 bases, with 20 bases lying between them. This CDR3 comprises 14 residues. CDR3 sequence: CATGKGSQSGTQYF. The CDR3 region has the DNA TGTGCCACCGGGAAGGGCAGTCAATCGGGGACCCAGTACTTC.

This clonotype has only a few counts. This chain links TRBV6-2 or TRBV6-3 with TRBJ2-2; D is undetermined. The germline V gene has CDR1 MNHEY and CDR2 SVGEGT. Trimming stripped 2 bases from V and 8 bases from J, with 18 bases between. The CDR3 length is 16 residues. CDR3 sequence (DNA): TGTGCCAGCAGTTACCCGTCTCGCATCCTAAGTGGGGAGCTGTTTTTT. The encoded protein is CASSYPSRILSGELFF.

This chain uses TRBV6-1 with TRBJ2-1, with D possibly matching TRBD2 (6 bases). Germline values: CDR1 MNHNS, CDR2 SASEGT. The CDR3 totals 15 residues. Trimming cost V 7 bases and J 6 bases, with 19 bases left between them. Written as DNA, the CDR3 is TGTGCCAGCAAAAAGTCGGCCCGGGGGTCCAATGAGCAGTTCTTC. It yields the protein CASKKSARGSNEQFF.